The 10 T cell receptor beta chains below were found in one sample sequenced in a study of T-cell memory formation after mild COVID-19. TCRdb reprocessed the 5' RACE reads via MiXCR and lists one record per CDR3 protein. The sample lists 560,000 or so distinct CDR3 sequences; roughly 17% were seen once. The sequenced sample was PBMCs or a T cell subset sorted from them (not recorded which). Source of these receptors: an adult woman who had mild COVID-19 (a few samples of this study predate the infection). Cell type and time point are not known.

The gene calls are TRBV5-1 and TRBJ2-2; no definite D call. Trimming pared 0 bases from V and 7 bases from J, leaving 19 bases between. The CDR3 is 17 amino acids. Germline CDR1 and CDR2: SGHRS and YFSETQ. CDR3 coding DNA: TGCGCCAGCAGCTTGGAGGCAGGTCATGGGCGCTACGGGGAGCTGTTTTTT. This sequence encodes CASSLEAGHGRYGELFF.

This clonotype showed up just a few times. The chain employs TRBV7-2 and TRBJ2-2, with 7 nucleotides matching TRBD2. The CDR3 is 16 amino acids. The V gene's germline CDR1 is SGHTA and CDR2 FQGNSA. V was pared by 2 bases and J by 4 bases, with 7 bases of the junction left unmatched. The CDR3 sequence: CASSLIAGATTGELFF. DNA of the CDR3: TGTGCCAGCAGCTTAATTGCGGGAGCAACCACCGGGGAGCTGTTTTTT.

This clonotype was counted only a few times. The J gene is TRBJ2-6, the V gene TRBV5-4; D is unresolved. The CDR3 loop spans 15 amino acids. Germline assignment: CDR1 SGHNT and CDR2 YYREEE (reference sequence). Trimming left V 2 bases short and J 1 base short, with 7 bases between. CDR3 nucleotide sequence: TGTGCCAGCAGCTTCGAGGCTTCTGGGGCCAACGTCCTGACTTTC. Translating gives CASSFEASGANVLTF.

This clonotype was seen only a few times. V usage is TRBV4-2 and J usage is TRBJ2-3, with D perhaps matching TRBD1 (5 bases). Germline CDR1 LGHNA, CDR2 YNFKEQ. The CDR3 spans 15 residues. Deletions cut 0 bases from V and 2 bases from J, with 9 bases between. CDR3 DNA sequence: TGTGCCAGCAGCCAAGAAGGGGCAGTCACAGATACGCAGTATTTT. This codes for CASSQEGAVTDTQYF.

The chain combines TRBV18 with TRBJ2-1, with 11 bases aligning to TRBD2. The V gene's germline CDR1 is KGHSH and CDR2 LQKENI. With V trimmed by 2 bases and J by 8 bases, 5 bases remained unmatched. The CDR3 length is 15 residues. The CDR3 DNA reads TGTGCCAGCTCACCAACTAGCGGGAGCCGGGATGAGCAGTTCTTC. Translating it yields CASSPTSGSRDEQFF. Using reference TRBV18 and TRBJ2-1 for the parts outside the CDR3, the full variable domain is NAGVMQNPRHLVRRRGQEARLRCSPMKGHSHVYWYRQLPEEGLKFMVYLQKENIIDESGMPKERFSAEFPKEGPSILRIQQVVRGDSAAYFCASSPTSGSRDEQFFGPGTRLTVL.

This clonotype was counted only a few times. This chain joins TRBV15 and TRBJ2-5; tentative D call: TRBD2 (6 bases). V was trimmed by 3 bases and J by 7 bases, leaving 15 bases between them. CDR1 and CDR2 from the germline V gene are LNHNV and YYDKDF (reference sequence). This CDR3 has 14 residues. CDR3 in DNA: TGTGCCACCAGCAGGGCTAGCGAGACCCGGACCCAGTACTTC. It translates to CATSRASETRTQYF.

The rearrangement links TRBV5-1 to TRBJ2-3; D perhaps matches TRBD2 (5 bases). Germline CDR1 and CDR2: SGHRS and YFSETQ. Trimming stripped 4 bases from V and 4 bases from J, with 13 bases between. The CDR3 loop spans 14 amino acids. The CDR3 loop reads CASSLGGPPDTQYF. In DNA, the CDR3 is TGCGCCAGCAGCCTAGGAGGACCCCCAGATACGCAGTATTTT.

This sequence joins TRBV2 and TRBJ2-5, with D maybe TRBD1 (6 bases). The CDR3 runs to 13 residues. CDR1 is SNHLY and CDR2 is FYNNEI in the germline V gene. Trimming took 7 bases from V and 5 from J, leaving 14 bases between them. For the CDR3, the DNA is TGTGCCAGCAAAGGGGGTTCTGCCGAGACCCAGTACTTC. Translating gives CASKGGSAETQYF.

This chain connects TRBV30 to TRBJ2-3; 8 bases map to TRBD2. The CDR3 length is 14 residues. Unmatched junction bases numbered 4, after V lost 2 bases and J lost 3 bases. Germline CDR1 reads GTSNPN; CDR2 reads SVGIG (reference sequence). The CDR3 loop reads CAWSRGGMTDTQYF. The CDR3 DNA reads as TGTGCCTGGAGTCGCGGGGGGATGACAGATACGCAGTATTTT.

The J gene is TRBJ2-2, the V gene TRBV29-1; D is perhaps TRBD2 (6 bases). Germline V gives CDR1 SQVTM, CDR2 ANQGSEA. Trimming removed 8 bases at V and 6 bases at J, with 13 bases between. The CDR3 spans 12 residues. The chain's CDR3 is CSTLTGAGELFF. The CDR3 region has the DNA TGCAGCACATTGACGGGGGCCGGGGAGCTGTTTTTT.